In this sample, the clone carrying this T cell receptor beta chain turned up a few times. Authors' methods: Estimated nucleated cell counts came from reference gene primer amplification. TCRdb's copy holds only in-frame clones and misses some; the assay was immunoSEQ multiplex PCR. That table furnishes V, J and clone size, whereas the DNA furnished D and trimming. The sample holds around 370,000 clones; around 86% are singletons and the top ten take over 6%. During active infection, Seattle patients enrolled and were then monitored through disease. Germline trimming cut 6 bases from V and 4 bases from J; bases unmatched to any gene: 10. This CDR3 spans 15 amino acids. CDR1 is MNHEY and CDR2 is SVGAGI in the germline V gene. This sample is part of a study of blood T cell repertoires in COVID-19. The overall study: COVID-19 samples collected from the United States, Italy and Spain covered acute and convalescent phases. T cells, B-cell-depleted T cells, or PBMCs provided the cDNA or gDNA that served as material.

The sample was peripheral blood. The receptor was isolated from a woman aged 45-60 years with COVID-19, enrolled during active disease. The gene calls are TRBV6-5 and TRBJ2-5; 8 bases map to TRBD2. Written as DNA, the CDR3 is TGTGCCAGCAGGCGGTGGCTTAGCGGGACAGAGACCCAGTACTTC. Its translation is CASRRWLSGTETQYF.